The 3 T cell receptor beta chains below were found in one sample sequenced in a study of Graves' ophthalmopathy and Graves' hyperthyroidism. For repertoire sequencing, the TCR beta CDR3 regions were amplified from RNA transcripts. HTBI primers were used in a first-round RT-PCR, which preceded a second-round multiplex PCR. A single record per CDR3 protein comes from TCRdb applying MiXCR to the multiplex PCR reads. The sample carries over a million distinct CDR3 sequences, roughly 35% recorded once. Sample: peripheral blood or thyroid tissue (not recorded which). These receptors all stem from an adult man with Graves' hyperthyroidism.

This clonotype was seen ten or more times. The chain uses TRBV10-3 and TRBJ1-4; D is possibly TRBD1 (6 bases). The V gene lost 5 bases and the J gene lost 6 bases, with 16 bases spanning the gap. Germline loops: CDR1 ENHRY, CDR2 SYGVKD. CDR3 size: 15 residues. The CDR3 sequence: CAISPGQLKDEKLFF. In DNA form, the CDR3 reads TGTGCCATCAGTCCCGGACAGCTTAAGGATGAAAAACTGTTTTTT.

CDR3 nucleotide sequence: TGTGCCAGTAGTTCTACCGGGACAGGGGGATGGGGCTACACCTTC. It is translated as CASSSTGTGGWGYTF. The rearrangement joins TRBV19 to TRBJ1-2; TRBD1 aligns across 11 bases. Germline-derived CDR1 and CDR2 are LNHDA and SQIVND (reference sequence). The CDR3 spans 15 residues. J lost 8 bases, V lost 5 bases, and 10 bases had no gene match.

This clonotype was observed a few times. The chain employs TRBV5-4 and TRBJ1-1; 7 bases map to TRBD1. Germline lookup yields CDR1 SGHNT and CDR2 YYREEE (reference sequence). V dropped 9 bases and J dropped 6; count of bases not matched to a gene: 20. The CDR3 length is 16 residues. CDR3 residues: CAIIPRTGGGQAEAFF. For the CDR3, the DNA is TGTGCCATCATACCGCGGACAGGTGGGGGCCAGGCTGAAGCTTTCTTT.